Listed below are T cell receptor beta chains from one sample, sequenced in a study of shared clonotypes between healthy human individuals. Libraries were prepared by immunoSEQ multiplex PCR; TCRdb keeps only in-frame clonotypes and omits some of them. The sample lists 450,000 to 600,000 clones, 79% occurring once. The sequenced material came from PBMCs. All receptors come from a woman in her thirties or forties in good health. Some clones in this sample may be carry-over from other donors' samples. Each CDR3 is given without its conserved first and last residue. Size is omitted from some rows. Given values are once, few, many or a class for expanded clones.

CDR3: ASSADVNTEAF
V: TRBV7-9
size: .

CDR3: ATSRERSGSPTGELF
V: TRBV15
size: once

CDR3: ASSRLAGTGFYEQY
V: TRBV19
size: few

CDR3: ASSLGPTNEQF
V: TRBV5-1
size: .

CDR3: ASSQTGVGTQY
V: TRBV5-1
size: .

CDR3: ASSLARGTADTQY
V: TRBV5-1
size: .

CDR3: ASSVVSSGSLYNEQF
V: TRBV9
size: .

CDR3: ASSSAGGWNDGYT
V: TRBV5-1
size: .

CDR3: ASSFGSSYEQY
V: TRBV11-3
size: .

CDR3: ASRSADRGVTDTQY
V: TRBV5-6
size: .

CDR3: AISDGDPRAF
V: TRBV10-3
size: few

CDR3: ATSRDLLAPYNEQF
V: TRBV15
size: .

CDR3: ASSLPTGRVRKTQY
V: TRBV7-6
size: .

CDR3: ASTAGSNTGELF
V: TRBV2
size: few

CDR3: ASSFLTGYTGNTIY
V: TRBV5-6
size: .

CDR3: ASSLEVGRETQY
V: TRBV7-2
size: .

CDR3: ASRRDRGPSQPQH
V: TRBV6-1
size: .

CDR3: ASSFWRDEQF
V: TRBV5-4
size: .

CDR3: ASSPTGGQDTQY
V: TRBV7-3
size: .

CDR3: SVEPPTGYGYT
V: TRBV29-1
size: .

CDR3: ASSLPGSGANVLT
V: TRBV7-6
size: .

CDR3: ASSPLGTKYEQY
V: TRBV18
size: .

CDR3: ASSQDMGLAGATSYNEQF
V: TRBV4-3
size: .

CDR3: ASSPIRDSFYGNQPQH
V: TRBV2
size: .

CDR3: ASSVAGSLSYNEQF
V: TRBV9
size: .

CDR3: ASRLGTVSYEQY
V: TRBV10-2
size: .

CDR3: ASSPLRGDEQF
V: TRBV19
size: .

CDR3: ASSLEQGLGEQY
V: TRBV18
size: few

CDR3: ASSQDWSGLSYEQY
V: TRBV4-2
size: .

CDR3: ASTRDRGLGEQY
V: TRBV7-9
size: .

CDR3: ASSVGDRGRDEQF
V: TRBV9
size: .

CDR3: ASSARGGSSYEQY
V: TRBV6-1
size: .

CDR3: ASTTGGTEAF
V: TRBV7-9
size: .

CDR3: ASSQERAGQGTDTQY
V: TRBV4-1
size: .

CDR3: ASSQVVQGLETQY
V: TRBV4-1
size: .

CDR3: ASSEDRNYGYT
V: TRBV6-5
size: .

CDR3: AWRAGAGNTIY
V: TRBV30
size: once

CDR3: ATSSSVRGAKAF
V: TRBV15
size: .

CDR3: ASSEISRNDHNEQF
V: TRBV10-2
size: .

CDR3: AISDRRGRTDTQY
V: TRBV10-3
size: once

CDR3: ASSPPGGRDQPQH
V: TRBV18
size: .

CDR3: ASGDRTVSEQY
V: TRBV10-2
size: .

CDR3: ASSKGPYNEQF
V: TRBV28
size: .

CDR3: ASRGTAVEQF
V: TRBV2
size: .

CDR3: ASSPQAGGSYEQY
V: TRBV5-1
size: .

CDR3: ASSPPDSYGYT
V: TRBV7-6
size: .

CDR3: AWSQDSLYQPQH
V: TRBV30
size: few

CDR3: ASSEMAGADTGELF
V: TRBV6-4
size: .

CDR3: ASNPSGGARSSYEQY
V: TRBV28
size: .

CDR3: ASSRSYEQY
V: TRBV28
size: .

CDR3: ASSAKPLETQY
V: TRBV7-2
size: once

CDR3: ASSQGYLTDTQY
V: TRBV4-1
size: once

CDR3: ASSLNVGMGYT
V: TRBV28
size: .

CDR3: ASSTLGQGKNEQY
V: TRBV28
size: .

CDR3: ASSARDSLGSPPLH
V: TRBV7-9
size: .